Included here is one T cell receptor beta chain sequence, with context. This entry comes from a study of tumor-infiltrating lymphocytes in primary liver carcinoma. In addition to blood RNA drawn from unsorted whole blood, germline DNA was extracted. Donors were untreated and chronically infected with HBV. Making TCR beta cDNA involved approximately 530 ng total RNA and a constant-region primer. Three nested multiplex PCR rounds, a slightly modified ARM-PCR method, built the TCR beta libraries. TRBV1-TRBV30 forward primers paired with a C-beta reverse primer drove the first two PCR rounds, approximately 11 cycles each. TCRdb recomputed calls from the multiplex PCR reads with MiXCR, one row per CDR3 protein. The sample contains approximately 310,000 distinct CDR3 sequences, less than 75% of which appear only once. This CDR3 region has 16 residues. J was trimmed by 4 bases and V by 2 bases; bases with no gene match: 9. Germline assignment: CDR1 SQVTM and CDR2 ANQGSEA.

The TCR originated in a middle-aged man with primary liver carcinoma and hepatitis B virus infection. Sequenced: peripheral blood. The rearrangement joins TRBV29-1 to TRBJ2-3; 10 bases map to TRBD1. The CDR3 loop is CSVELRDRGVADTQYF. DNA for the CDR3: TGCAGCGTTGAACTCCGGGACAGGGGAGTTGCAGATACGCAGTATTTT.